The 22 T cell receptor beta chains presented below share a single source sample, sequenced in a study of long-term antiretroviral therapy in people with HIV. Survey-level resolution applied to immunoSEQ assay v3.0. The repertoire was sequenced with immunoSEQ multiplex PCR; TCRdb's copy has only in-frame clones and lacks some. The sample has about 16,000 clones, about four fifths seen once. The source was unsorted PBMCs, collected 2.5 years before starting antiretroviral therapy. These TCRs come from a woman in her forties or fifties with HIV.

As DNA, the CDR3 is TGCGCCAGCAGCCCCGGGACAGGTGATGGCTACACCTTC. Its translation is CASSPGTGDGYTF. The chain recombines TRBV5-1 with TRBJ1-2; TRBD1 matches 8 bases. This CDR3 has 13 amino acids. Per germline, CDR1 SGHRS and CDR2 YFSETQ. With V trimmed by 4 bases and J by 6 bases, 5 bases remained unmatched.

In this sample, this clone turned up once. The CDR3 loop is CAWSVPRGGYTDTQYF. Written as DNA, the CDR3 is TGTGCCTGGAGCGTCCCCCGGGGGGGGTACACAGATACGCAGTATTTT. The J gene is TRBJ2-3, the V gene TRBV30; TRBD2 matches at 8 bases. Germline-derived CDR1 and CDR2 are GTSNPN and SVGIG (reference sequence). This CDR3 region has 16 residues. V shed 3 bases, J shed 2 bases, and the junction held 10 bases outside the gene matches.

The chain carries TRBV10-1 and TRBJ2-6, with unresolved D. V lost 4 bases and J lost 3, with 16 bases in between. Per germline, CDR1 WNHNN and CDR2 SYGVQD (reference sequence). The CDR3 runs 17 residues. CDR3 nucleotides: TGCGCCAGCAGTGGGTCGGAGAGCTCGGGTGGGGCCAACGTCCTGACTTTC. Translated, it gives CASSGSESSGGANVLTF.

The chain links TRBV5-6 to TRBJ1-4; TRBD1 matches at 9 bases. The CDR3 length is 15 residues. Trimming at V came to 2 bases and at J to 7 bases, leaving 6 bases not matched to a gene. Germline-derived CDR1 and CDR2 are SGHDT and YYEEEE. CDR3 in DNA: TGTGCCAGCAGCTTACTTACAGGGGGCCTTGAAAAACTGTTTTTT. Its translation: CASSLLTGGLEKLFF.

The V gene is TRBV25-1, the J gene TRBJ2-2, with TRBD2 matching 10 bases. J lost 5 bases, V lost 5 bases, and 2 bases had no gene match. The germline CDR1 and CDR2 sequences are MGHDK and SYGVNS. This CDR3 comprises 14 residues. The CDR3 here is CASSHSGGTGELFF. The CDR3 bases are TGTGCCAGCAGTCATAGCGGGGGGACCGGGGAGCTGTTTTTT.

For the CDR3, the DNA is TGTGCCAGCAGCTTATTCAGCAATCAGCCCCAGCATTTT. It specifies CASSLFSNQPQHF. The rearrangement uses TRBV5-4 and TRBJ1-5; unclear D gene. The germline CDR1 and CDR2 sequences are SGHNT and YYREEE (reference sequence). The V gene lost 2 bases and the J gene lost 1 base, with 4 bases spanning the gap. The CDR3 length is 13 residues.

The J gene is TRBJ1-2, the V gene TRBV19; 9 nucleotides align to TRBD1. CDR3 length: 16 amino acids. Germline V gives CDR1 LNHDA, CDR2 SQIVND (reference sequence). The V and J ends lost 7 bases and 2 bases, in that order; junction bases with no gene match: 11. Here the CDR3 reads CASTHISGTGNYGYTF. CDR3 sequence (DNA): TGTGCCAGTACCCACATCTCGGGGACAGGGAACTATGGCTACACCTTC.

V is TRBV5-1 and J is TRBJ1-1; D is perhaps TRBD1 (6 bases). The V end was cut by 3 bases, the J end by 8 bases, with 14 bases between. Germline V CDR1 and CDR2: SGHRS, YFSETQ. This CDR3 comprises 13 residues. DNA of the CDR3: TGCGCCAGCAGCTGGGAATCCGGGACAGAAGCTTTCTTT. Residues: CASSWESGTEAFF.

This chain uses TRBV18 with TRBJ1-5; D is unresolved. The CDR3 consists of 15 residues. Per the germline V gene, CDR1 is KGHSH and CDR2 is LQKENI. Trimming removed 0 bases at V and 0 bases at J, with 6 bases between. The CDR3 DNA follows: TGTGCCAGCTCACCACCCTCTGGTAGCAATCAGCCCCAGCATTTT. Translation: CASSPPSGSNQPQHF.

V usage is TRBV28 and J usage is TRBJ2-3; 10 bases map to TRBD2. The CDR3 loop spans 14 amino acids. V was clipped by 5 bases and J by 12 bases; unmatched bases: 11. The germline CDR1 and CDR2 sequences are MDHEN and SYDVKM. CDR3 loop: CASSLTKRGGFQYF. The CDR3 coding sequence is TGTGCCAGCAGTCTGACTAAGCGGGGGGGCTTTCAGTATTTT.

The CDR3 protein is CASSPPRDRLTYEQYF. CDR3 DNA: TGTGCCAGCTCACCACCGCGGGACAGACTAACCTACGAGCAGTACTTC. The chain recombines TRBV18 with TRBJ2-7, with D possibly being TRBD1 (7 bases). This CDR3 contains 16 residues. Per germline, CDR1 KGHSH and CDR2 LQKENI. Deletions cut 0 bases from V and 2 bases from J, with 14 bases between.

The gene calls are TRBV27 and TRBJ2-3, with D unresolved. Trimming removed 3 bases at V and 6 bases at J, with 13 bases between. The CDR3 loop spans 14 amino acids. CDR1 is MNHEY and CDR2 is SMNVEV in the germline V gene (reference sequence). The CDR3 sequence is CASSFQPEIDTQYF. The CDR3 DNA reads TGTGCCAGCAGTTTTCAGCCTGAGATCGATACGCAGTATTTT.

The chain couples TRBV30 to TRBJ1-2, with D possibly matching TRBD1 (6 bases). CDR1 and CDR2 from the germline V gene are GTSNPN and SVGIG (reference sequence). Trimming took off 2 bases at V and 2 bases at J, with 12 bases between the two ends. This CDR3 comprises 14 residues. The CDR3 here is CAWSTARGNYGYTF. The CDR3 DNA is TGTGCCTGGAGTACTGCCAGGGGAAACTATGGCTACACCTTC.

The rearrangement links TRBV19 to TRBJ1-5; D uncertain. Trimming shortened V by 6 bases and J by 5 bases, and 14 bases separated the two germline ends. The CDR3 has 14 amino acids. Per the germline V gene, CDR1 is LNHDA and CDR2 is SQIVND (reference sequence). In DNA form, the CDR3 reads TGTGCCAGTAGGGGATTGACGAGCTATCAGCCCCAGCATTTT. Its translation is CASRGLTSYQPQHF.

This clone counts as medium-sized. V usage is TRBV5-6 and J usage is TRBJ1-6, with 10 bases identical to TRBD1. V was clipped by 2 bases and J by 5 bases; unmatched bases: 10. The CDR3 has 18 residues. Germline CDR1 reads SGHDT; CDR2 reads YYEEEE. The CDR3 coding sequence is TGTGCCAGCAGCTTTCCGTCCGGGACAGGGGAGAATAATTCACCCCTCCACTTT. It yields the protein CASSFPSGTGENNSPLHF.

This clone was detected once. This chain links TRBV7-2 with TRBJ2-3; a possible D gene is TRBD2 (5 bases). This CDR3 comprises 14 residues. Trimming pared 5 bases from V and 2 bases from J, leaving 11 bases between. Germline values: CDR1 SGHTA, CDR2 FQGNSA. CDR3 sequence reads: CASSDTRDTDTQYF. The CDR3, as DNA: TGTGCCAGCAGCGATACTAGGGACACAGATACGCAGTATTTT.

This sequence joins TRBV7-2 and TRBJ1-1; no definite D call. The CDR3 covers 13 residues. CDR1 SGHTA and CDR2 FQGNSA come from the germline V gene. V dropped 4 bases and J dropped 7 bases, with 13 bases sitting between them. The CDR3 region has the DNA TGTGCCAGCAGCTCAGGCGGCGCGCTTGAAGCTTTCTTT. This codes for CASSSGGALEAFF.

The CDR3 loop is CASSVAGDYPYNEQFF. DNA for the CDR3: TGTGCCAGCAGCGTAGCCGGGGATTACCCCTACAATGAGCAGTTCTTC. The rearrangement uses TRBV9 and TRBJ2-1; possibly TRBD2 for D (5 bases). The germline V and J ends were trimmed by 0 bases and 2 bases, with 12 bases remaining between them. The CDR3 is 16 amino acids. CDR1 and CDR2 from the germline V gene are SGDLS and YYNGEE.

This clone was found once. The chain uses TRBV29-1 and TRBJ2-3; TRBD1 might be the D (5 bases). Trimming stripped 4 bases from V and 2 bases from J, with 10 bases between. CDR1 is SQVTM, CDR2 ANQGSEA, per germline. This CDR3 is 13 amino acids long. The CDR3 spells CSVAGLFTDTQYF. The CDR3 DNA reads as TGCAGCGTTGCAGGGCTTTTCACAGATACGCAGTATTTT.

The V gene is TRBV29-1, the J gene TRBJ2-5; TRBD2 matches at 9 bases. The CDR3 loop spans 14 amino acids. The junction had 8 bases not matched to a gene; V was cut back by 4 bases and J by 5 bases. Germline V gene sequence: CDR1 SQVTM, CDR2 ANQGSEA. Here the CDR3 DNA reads TGCAGCGTTGGCCCTAGCGGGGTCAGGGAGACCCAGTACTTC. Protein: CSVGPSGVRETQYF.

The DNA for the CDR3 is TGTGCCAGCAGAATTCTCTTGGGGGTCAACTATGGCTACACCTTC. Translating it yields CASRILLGVNYGYTF. The V gene is TRBV6-5, the J gene TRBJ1-2; D is perhaps TRBD1 (5 bases). Germline lookup yields CDR1 MNHEY and CDR2 SVGAGI. The CDR3 covers 15 residues. V lost 6 bases, J lost 2 bases, and 16 bases lay in between.

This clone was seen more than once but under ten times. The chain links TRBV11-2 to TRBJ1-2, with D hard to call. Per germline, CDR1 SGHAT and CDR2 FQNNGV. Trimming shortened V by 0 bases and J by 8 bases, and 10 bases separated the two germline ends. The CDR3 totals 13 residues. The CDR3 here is CASSLDPGTGYTF. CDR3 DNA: TGTGCCAGCAGCTTAGATCCGGGAACGGGCTACACCTTC. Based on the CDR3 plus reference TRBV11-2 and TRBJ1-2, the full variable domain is EAGVAQSPRYKIIEKRQSVAFWCNPISGHATLYWYQQILGQGPKLLIQFQNNGVVDDSQLPKDRFSAERLKGVDSTLKIQPAKLEDSAVYLCASSLDPGTGYTFGSGTRLTVV.